The source of this T cell receptor beta chain is a study of cytomegalovirus exposure and HLA in healthy donors. Across the study: The Caucasian-associated ancestry cluster contained approximately 81% of the roughly 400 genotyped donors.

Germline assignment: CDR1 SGHTA and CDR2 FQGNSA. With 1 base removed from V and 4 bases from J, the gap between germline ends came to 7 bases. The CDR3 totals 13 residues. Primers included in the PCR were 60 Vbeta and 13 Jbeta primers. TCRdb keeps only in-frame clones here, not all; method: immunoSEQ multiplex PCR. The table shows fewer than 250,000 clones, with roughly 83% occurring only once. The origin of this receptor is a girl aged 5-17 years in good health and CMV-seronegative. The J gene is TRBJ1-2, the V gene TRBV7-2, with TRBD1 as a possible D gene (5 bases). The sample taken for sequencing was PBMCs. CDR3 amino acids: CASSLGRVYGYTF. The CDR3 nucleotides read TGTGCCAGCAGCTTAGGCAGGGTCTATGGCTACACCTTC.